The TCR beta chain under discussion was sequenced for a study of blood T cell repertoires in COVID-19 (dated by TCRdb to 2020 to 2021). For the wider study: Samples from collaborators originated in the United States, Italy and Spain and spanned both the acute and convalescent phases of COVID-19. The repertoires were released in a freely available public database meant as a resource for research on the immune response to SARS-CoV-2. The samples were drawn from the first 160 participants of the ongoing ImmuneRACE study and from some 1,300 subjects provided by 6 global collaborators. The material from the prospective study consisted of cDNA or gDNA derived from T cells, B-cell-depleted T cells, or PBMCs. A de-identified subject ID, COVID-19 status, age in years and sex were almost always included in the sample metadata. Where available, HLA class I and class II types were obtained from metadata supplied by the sample provider rather than from assay-based typing. The dataset comprised deeply sampled blood TCRbeta repertoires from subjects exposed to, actively infected with, or recovered from COVID-19.

General conclusions and limits of the study: The quantity of clinical and demographic metadata differed by source and by participant and was supplied without curation.

Participants in the prospective study were enrolled through a virtual design, were aged about 18 to 90 years, and lived in roughly 24 United States geographic areas. In the prospective study, participants were assigned to cohorts based on the clinical history participants reported in a screening survey and a study questionnaire. Recovered participants in ImmuneRACE Cohort 3 were defined as having two consecutive negative NP/OP PCR tests, clearance from a healthcare professional, or resolution of symptoms. Each participant in the prospective study had whole blood, serum and a nasopharyngeal or oropharyngeal swab collected by mobile phlebotomists. Additional blood draws and questionnaires over an approximately two-month period could optionally be provided by prospective study participants. Before DNA extraction, prospective study blood samples were shipped either frozen or at room temperature. This clone showed up just a few times. The specificity of this receptor is unknown. Base qualities were left out, and no much larger clone turns up one base away.

TCRbeta CDR3 regions were amplified from genomic DNA using the immunoSEQ Assay, a bias-controlled multiplex PCR. In the authors' own workflow: The number of nucleated cells in each sample was estimated by amplification of reference gene primers within the assay. Sequence reads were collapsed and filtered to measure the absolute abundance of every unique TCRbeta CDR3 rearrangement. Productive Simpson clonality was computed per sample as the square root of Simpson's diversity index over productive rearrangements. TCRdb's version of the immuneACCESS table is confined to in-frame rearrangements and falls short of the full clone set. An unresolved V gene accounts for under half of the shortfall where checked; the remainder is of unknown origin. Clone size and V and J calls were adopted from that table, with D and trimming inferred from the DNA. This sample holds a few hundred thousand clones; more than 75% were observed only once. Approximately 10% of the sample is in the top ten clones.

CDR1 and CDR2, looked up from the germline V gene, are SGHRS and YFSETQ. V gives up 4 bases and J gives up 4 bases, and the segment between their germline ends measures 12 bases. Including cysteine and phenylalanine, the CDR3 has 14 amino acids. Of all the DNA, just the CDR3 is kept, 42 bases in frame from base 1. The TCR comes from a woman between 45 and 60 years old who had recovered from COVID-19. Sequenced material: PBMCs or T cells enriched from blood (not recorded which). The V and J segments used are TRBV5-1 and TRBJ1-3; TRBD1 is possibly the D segment (5 matching bases). The sequence in DNA is TGCGCCAGCAGCGTCGGGGGGTCCGGAAACACCATATATTTT. Translation gives CASSVGGSGNTIYF.